Below, one T cell receptor beta chain is given with its context. Assay used: immunoSEQ multiplex PCR; TCRdb lists only in-frame clones, some missing. This sample carries around 190,000 clones, about 80% of them seen once, and the ten largest clones take 6% to 8.5%. This sample was taken from a study of blood T cell repertoires in COVID-19. This sequence was found in a man between 60 and 75 years old with acute or convalescent COVID-19. Sample: peripheral blood.

The CDR3 protein is CASSRTAYNEQFF. In DNA form, the CDR3 reads TGTGCCAGCAGTCGGACAGCCTACAATGAGCAGTTCTTC. V is TRBV6-5 and J is TRBJ2-1; D may be TRBD1 (6 bases). This CDR3 spans 13 amino acids. With 5 bases removed from V and 2 bases from J, the gap between germline ends came to 7 bases. Germline-derived CDR1 and CDR2 are MNHEY and SVGAGI.